These T cell receptor beta chains were read from a single sample in a study of molecular identifiers for immune sequencing clone quantification. TCRdb independently ran MiXCR on the PCR reads; one entry per CDR3 protein. This table has fewer than 350,000 distinct CDR3 sequences, under 25% appearing once. The source material was naive CD8+ T cells from blood, with Jurkat cell RNA spiked in. The receptor set was obtained from a human donor in good health. Some libraries in this study had Jurkat cell RNA spiked in. Each CDR3 is given with its conserved first and last residue. The order of the fields is clone size, D gene, J gene, V gene, CDR3 DNA, CDR3 protein. D genes are given only for firm matches. For some rows the clone size is stated as once, few or many, or as a class when expanded; others skip it.

clone size: many
D gene: -
J gene: TRBJ2-5
V gene: TRBV7-9
CDR3 DNA: TGTGCCAGCAGAGACCTGTCGGAGACCCAGTACTTC
CDR3 protein: CASRDLSETQYF

clone size: many
D gene: TRBD1
J gene: TRBJ2-7
V gene: TRBV4-1
CDR3 DNA: TGTGCCAGCAGCCACGGACAGGGGGCCTACGAGCAGTACTTC
CDR3 protein: CASSHGQGAYEQYF

clone size: -
D gene: TRBD2
J gene: TRBJ2-3
V gene: TRBV6-2/TRBV6-3
CDR3 DNA: TGTGCCAGCAGTTACGGTCGACTAGCACACACAGATACGCAGTATTTT
CDR3 protein: CASSYGRLAHTDTQYF

clone size: many
D gene: -
J gene: TRBJ2-3
V gene: TRBV7-2
CDR3 DNA: TGTGCCATCCAGACGAACCCTGGCACAGATACGCAGTATTTT
CDR3 protein: CAIQTNPGTDTQYF

clone size: many
D gene: -
J gene: TRBJ1-1
V gene: TRBV4-1
CDR3 DNA: TGCGCCAGCAGCCATGGAACCAGGGAAGCTTTCTTT
CDR3 protein: CASSHGTREAFF

clone size: -
D gene: -
J gene: TRBJ2-7
V gene: TRBV4-3
CDR3 DNA: TGCGCCAGCAGCTATGGACGGTACTACGAGCAGTACTTC
CDR3 protein: CASSYGRYYEQYF

clone size: many
D gene: TRBD1
J gene: TRBJ1-2
V gene: TRBV3-1
CDR3 DNA: TGTGCCAGCAGTCCGGGACAGGGAGGATATGGCTACACCTTC
CDR3 protein: CASSPGQGGYGYTF

clone size: many
D gene: -
J gene: TRBJ2-4
V gene: TRBV20-1
CDR3 DNA: TGCAGTGCGGGGAGTAACAGGGAGTCCGAAAACATTCAGTACTTC
CDR3 protein: CSAGSNRESENIQYF

clone size: many
D gene: TRBD1
J gene: TRBJ2-3
V gene: TRBV19
CDR3 DNA: TGTGCCAGTATCTCAACAGGGGGCGGCGGGGCAAGCACAGATACGCAGTATTTT
CDR3 protein: CASISTGGGGASTDTQYF

clone size: -
D gene: -
J gene: TRBJ2-7
V gene: TRBV6-2/TRBV6-3
CDR3 DNA: TGTGCCAACAGTTCTATCGGACGTACCTACGAGCAGTACTTC
CDR3 protein: CANSSIGRTYEQYF

clone size: few
D gene: -
J gene: TRBJ2-2
V gene: TRBV29-1
CDR3 DNA: TGCAGCGTTTCCAGGGGGGACAGAAACACCGGGGAGCTGTTTTTT
CDR3 protein: CSVSRGDRNTGELFF

clone size: many
D gene: -
J gene: TRBJ1-1
V gene: TRBV29-1
CDR3 DNA: TGCAGCGTTGAAGGGGGCAGGGAGAACACTGAAGCTTTCTTT
CDR3 protein: CSVEGGRENTEAFF

clone size: many
D gene: -
J gene: TRBJ1-5
V gene: TRBV4-1
CDR3 DNA: TGCGCCAGCAGCCAAGAGCCAGGTTCTCAGCCCCAGCATTTT
CDR3 protein: CASSQEPGSQPQHF

clone size: -
D gene: -
J gene: TRBJ2-1
V gene: TRBV7-9
CDR3 DNA: TGTGCCAGCAGCACGCACTCTAGCGCTAGCTCCTACAATGAGCAGTTCTTC
CDR3 protein: CASSTHSSASSYNEQFF

clone size: -
D gene: -
J gene: TRBJ2-7
V gene: TRBV5-8
CDR3 DNA: TGTGCCAGCAGCTTGGGGTTAGGGGAGCCCTACGAGCAGTACTTC
CDR3 protein: CASSLGLGEPYEQYF

clone size: many
D gene: TRBD2
J gene: TRBJ2-7
V gene: TRBV7-2
CDR3 DNA: TGTGCCAGCAGCTTTACTAGCGGGCACTACGAGCAGTACTTC
CDR3 protein: CASSFTSGHYEQYF

clone size: -
D gene: -
J gene: TRBJ2-7
V gene: TRBV5-1
CDR3 DNA: TGCGCCAGCAGCTTGGCTCGGGATGGCTACGAGCAGTACTTC
CDR3 protein: CASSLARDGYEQYF

clone size: many
D gene: -
J gene: TRBJ2-1
V gene: TRBV14
CDR3 DNA: TGTGCCAGCAGCCAAGATCTAATAAGAGGGAGCCATGAGCAGTTCTTC
CDR3 protein: CASSQDLIRGSHEQFF

clone size: few
D gene: -
J gene: TRBJ1-1
V gene: TRBV3-1
CDR3 DNA: TGTGCCAGCAGCCAAGTCCGGGGCGAGGAGAACACTGAAGCTTTCTTT
CDR3 protein: CASSQVRGEENTEAFF

clone size: many
D gene: -
J gene: TRBJ1-5
V gene: TRBV28
CDR3 DNA: TGTGCCAGCAGTTTACCCCTGGGACGGGTAGGGGTCAATCAGCCCCAGCATTTT
CDR3 protein: CASSLPLGRVGVNQPQHF

clone size: few
D gene: -
J gene: TRBJ2-4
V gene: TRBV20-1
CDR3 DNA: TGCAGTGCTGAATACGTGAACAAAAACATTCAGTACTTC
CDR3 protein: CSAEYVNKNIQYF

clone size: -
D gene: TRBD2
J gene: TRBJ2-5
V gene: TRBV11-3
CDR3 DNA: TGTGCCAGCAGCTTAGACTCCGGACCCGGGACTAGCGGACAAGAGACCCAGTACTTC
CDR3 protein: CASSLDSGPGTSGQETQYF

clone size: few
D gene: TRBD1
J gene: TRBJ2-7
V gene: TRBV12-3/TRBV12-4
CDR3 DNA: TGTGCCAGCAGTAAGGACAGGGTAATAGCTCCCTCCTACGAGCAGTACTTC
CDR3 protein: CASSKDRVIAPSYEQYF

clone size: -
D gene: TRBD1
J gene: TRBJ2-7
V gene: TRBV20-1
CDR3 DNA: TGCAGTGCTAGCGGACAGGGGAAGAGCGAGCAGTACTTC
CDR3 protein: CSASGQGKSEQYF

clone size: -
D gene: TRBD2
J gene: TRBJ2-7
V gene: TRBV7-9
CDR3 DNA: TGTGCCAGCAGCTTAGACCCGGGAGGCTACGAGCAGTACTTC
CDR3 protein: CASSLDPGGYEQYF

clone size: -
D gene: TRBD1
J gene: TRBJ2-1
V gene: TRBV19
CDR3 DNA: TGTGCCAGTAGTCCGGGGACAGGGGCCCTAGGTCTCTCCTACAATGAGCAGTTCTTC
CDR3 protein: CASSPGTGALGLSYNEQFF

clone size: -
D gene: -
J gene: TRBJ2-5
V gene: TRBV12-3/TRBV12-4
CDR3 DNA: TGTGCCAGCAGTTCCCAGGCGACCCAAGAGACCCAGTACTTC
CDR3 protein: CASSSQATQETQYF

clone size: many
D gene: -
J gene: TRBJ1-1
V gene: TRBV5-5
CDR3 DNA: TGTGCCAGCAGCTTCTCGTTTACTGAAGCTTTCTTT
CDR3 protein: CASSFSFTEAFF

clone size: few
D gene: -
J gene: TRBJ2-5
V gene: TRBV27
CDR3 DNA: TGTGCCAGCAGTTCGGGATGGTCTAGCTACCCGGAGACCCAGTACTTC
CDR3 protein: CASSSGWSSYPETQYF

clone size: -
D gene: -
J gene: TRBJ2-7
V gene: TRBV20-1
CDR3 DNA: TGCAGTGCTGGGTGGGGTGCAGAATCCTACGAGCAGTACTTC
CDR3 protein: CSAGWGAESYEQYF

clone size: many
D gene: TRBD1
J gene: TRBJ2-7
V gene: TRBV6-5
CDR3 DNA: TGTGCCAGCAGCAGTTACTCTGGACAGGATTACGAGCAGTACTTC
CDR3 protein: CASSSYSGQDYEQYF

clone size: -
D gene: TRBD2
J gene: TRBJ2-6
V gene: TRBV4-3
CDR3 DNA: TGCGCCAGCAGCCAACACGGGAGGGCCTCTGGGGCCAACGTCCTGACTTTC
CDR3 protein: CASSQHGRASGANVLTF

clone size: many
D gene: -
J gene: TRBJ2-7
V gene: TRBV2
CDR3 DNA: TGTGCCAGCAGTGAGATCAGAATGTCAAGCTACGAGCAGTACTTC
CDR3 protein: CASSEIRMSSYEQYF

clone size: -
D gene: -
J gene: TRBJ2-1
V gene: TRBV11-2
CDR3 DNA: TGTGCCAGCAGCTCCGAGAGCCTGGGCTACAATGAGCAGTTCTTC
CDR3 protein: CASSSESLGYNEQFF

clone size: -
D gene: TRBD2
J gene: TRBJ2-1
V gene: TRBV20-1
CDR3 DNA: TGCAGTGCTAGACCCAGACTAGCGGGAGGGCCTTATGGGCAGTTCTTC
CDR3 protein: CSARPRLAGGPYGQFF

clone size: many
D gene: -
J gene: TRBJ1-1
V gene: TRBV29-1
CDR3 DNA: TGCAGCGTTGTCGGGGGGCCCCAATTAAACACTGAAGCTTTCTTT
CDR3 protein: CSVVGGPQLNTEAFF

clone size: few
D gene: TRBD2
J gene: TRBJ2-3
V gene: TRBV6-5
CDR3 DNA: TGTGCCAGCAGTTACCTCCCGGGACTAGCGGAGGGGAGCACAGATACGCAGTATTTT
CDR3 protein: CASSYLPGLAEGSTDTQYF

clone size: many
D gene: -
J gene: TRBJ1-1
V gene: TRBV11-2
CDR3 DNA: TGTGCCAGCAGCTTAGAGTACAGAATGAACACTGAAGCTTTCTTT
CDR3 protein: CASSLEYRMNTEAFF

clone size: -
D gene: -
J gene: TRBJ2-1
V gene: TRBV24-1
CDR3 DNA: TGTGCCACCAGTGATTCCTTGAGCAGGCAGTTCTTC
CDR3 protein: CATSDSLSRQFF

clone size: many
D gene: TRBD1
J gene: TRBJ1-1
V gene: TRBV4-3
CDR3 DNA: TGCGCCAGCAGCCGCACAGGGGGCAACACTGAAGCTTTCTTT
CDR3 protein: CASSRTGGNTEAFF

clone size: -
D gene: -
J gene: TRBJ2-1
V gene: TRBV28
CDR3 DNA: TGTGCCAGCAGCACCTCCGACGCGGGGACCTCCTACAATGAGCAGTTCTTC
CDR3 protein: CASSTSDAGTSYNEQFF

clone size: many
D gene: -
J gene: TRBJ2-2
V gene: TRBV5-8
CDR3 DNA: TGTGCCAGCAGCTTCGGTCGCGGTCCCGGGGAGCTGTTTTTT
CDR3 protein: CASSFGRGPGELFF

clone size: few
D gene: -
J gene: TRBJ2-3
V gene: TRBV11-2
CDR3 DNA: TGTGCCAGCAGCGATGGGAGAGCAGATACGCAGTATTTT
CDR3 protein: CASSDGRADTQYF